This TCR beta chain emerged from a study of CD8 T cells in ankylosing spondylitis. Note on this clonotype: The antigen is not known.

The CDR3 extends over 12 amino acids. V gave up 9 bases and J gave up 4 bases, with 13 bases separating them. Findings and caveats of the study: Before this, some motif variants had been reported in reactive arthritis synovial fluid and blood.

In TCRdb, the 5' RACE reads were re-called with MiXCR into one record per CDR3 protein. The table shows 240,000 or so distinct CDR3 sequences, with about 10% occurring only once. This sequence was found in a male donor with ankylosing spondylitis or in good health (not recorded which). This chain links TRBV12-3 or TRBV12-4 with TRBJ2-7, with a possible D match to TRBD2 (5 bases). Sequences were obtained from blood, either unsorted or a sorted T cell fraction (not recorded which). In DNA form, the CDR3 reads TGTGCCAGTAACCATCGGGGTTACGAGCAGTACTTC. Amino acid sequence: CASNHRGYEQYF.